The 8 T cell receptor beta chains reported below all come from one sample, sequenced in a study of T cell repertoires in cytomegalovirus infection. TCRdb redid the calling of the reads with MiXCR, one entry per CDR3 protein. Counted here are approximately 500,000 distinct CDR3 sequences, 15% to 20% occurring once; the ten biggest clones make up 20% to 30%. Sequencing input: CD8+ T cells from PBMCs. These TCRs come from a human donor in good health (CMV status not recorded). Some clones in this sample may be carry-over from other donors' samples.

Note on this clonotype: A read error may be the cause here, since a much bigger clone is one base away. V usage is TRBV28 and J usage is TRBJ1-1; D call uncertain. This CDR3 region has 14 residues. V lost 0 bases, J lost 1 base, and 6 bases lay in between. Germline V gene sequence: CDR1 MDHEN, CDR2 SYDVKM. The CDR3 bases are TGTGCCAGCAGTTTATGGCGGAAGAACACTGAAGCTTTCTTT. Translation: CASSLWRKNTEAFF.

The V gene is TRBV20-1, the J gene TRBJ1-6, with D tentatively TRBD1 (6 bases). Per germline, CDR1 DFQATT and CDR2 SNEGSKA (reference sequence). CDR3 length: 14 amino acids. The ends were cut back, 0 bases at V and 6 bases at J, with 9 bases in the middle. CDR3 residues: CSARDKQGNSPLHF. CDR3 DNA: TGCAGTGCTAGAGATAAACAGGGTAATTCACCCCTCCACTTT.

The rearrangement links TRBV18 to TRBJ1-3; D uncertain. With 3 bases removed from V and 1 base from J, the gap between germline ends came to 16 bases. Germline values: CDR1 KGHSH, CDR2 LQKENI. This CDR3 is built from 17 residues. CDR3 loop: CASSPDGGVDSGNTIYF. CDR3 sequence (DNA): TGTGCCAGCTCACCGGACGGAGGTGTAGATTCTGGAAACACCATATATTTT. The entire variable domain, with the rest obtained from reference TRBV18 and TRBJ1-3, is as follows: NAGVMQNPRHLVRRRGQEARLRCSPMKGHSHVYWYRQLPEEGLKFMVYLQKENIIDESGMPKERFSAEFPKEGPSILRIQQVVRGDSAAYFCASSPDGGVDSGNTIYFGEGSWLTVV.

The V gene is TRBV5-4, the J gene TRBJ1-2, with 10 bases identical to TRBD1. The CDR3 has 15 amino acids. V dropped 3 bases and J dropped 4; count of bases not matched to a gene: 6. Germline CDR1 and CDR2: SGHNT and YYREEE (reference sequence). CDR3 region: CASSSGTGAGYGYTF. The DNA for the CDR3 is TGTGCCAGCAGCTCGGGGACAGGGGCTGGCTATGGCTACACCTTC. The full variable domain, completed using reference TRBV5-4 and TRBJ1-2, is ETGVTQSPTHLIKTRGQQVTLRCSSQSGHNTVSWYQQALGQGPQFIFQYYREEENGRGNFPPRFSGLQFPNYSSELNVNALELDDSALYLCASSSGTGAGYGYTFGSGTRLTVV.

This clonotype was observed many times. The CDR3 protein is CASRIMTGAGGGELFF. In DNA, the CDR3 is TGTGCCAGCAGGATAATGACAGGGGCAGGAGGCGGGGAGCTGTTTTTT. This chain links TRBV7-6 with TRBJ2-2; 8 bases match TRBD1. Trimming took 6 bases from V and 7 from J; bases not matched to a gene: 13. The V gene's germline CDR1 is SGHVS and CDR2 FNYEAQ. The length of the CDR3 is 16 residues.

This clonotype has a count of ten or more. The chain combines TRBV7-9 with TRBJ2-7; D is perhaps TRBD2 (5 bases). V was cut by 3 bases and J by 4 bases, with 16 bases left in between. Germline lookup yields CDR1 SEHNR and CDR2 FQNEAQ (reference sequence). The CDR3 runs 15 residues. Here the CDR3 reads CASSFELGRGYEQYF. The DNA of the CDR3 is TGTGCCAGCAGCTTTGAACTAGGACGGGGATACGAGCAGTACTTC.

The genes are TRBV2 and TRBJ2-2, with no clear D. CDR3 length: 13 residues. The germline V and J ends were trimmed by 10 bases and 4 bases, with 13 bases remaining between them. From germline, CDR1 is SNHLY and CDR2 FYNNEI. The DNA of the CDR3 is TGTGCCAACTACCTTTCCATCACCGGGGAGCTGTTTTTT. It translates to CANYLSITGELFF.

V and J are TRBV2 and TRBJ2-7; 8 bases agree with TRBD1. V lost 6 bases and J lost 4; bases outside the gene matches: 8. CDR1 and CDR2 from the germline V gene are SNHLY and FYNNEI. The CDR3 loop spans 14 amino acids. The CDR3 sequence is CASSKTGAGYEQYF. In DNA, the CDR3 is TGTGCCAGCAGCAAGACAGGGGCGGGGTACGAGCAGTACTTC.